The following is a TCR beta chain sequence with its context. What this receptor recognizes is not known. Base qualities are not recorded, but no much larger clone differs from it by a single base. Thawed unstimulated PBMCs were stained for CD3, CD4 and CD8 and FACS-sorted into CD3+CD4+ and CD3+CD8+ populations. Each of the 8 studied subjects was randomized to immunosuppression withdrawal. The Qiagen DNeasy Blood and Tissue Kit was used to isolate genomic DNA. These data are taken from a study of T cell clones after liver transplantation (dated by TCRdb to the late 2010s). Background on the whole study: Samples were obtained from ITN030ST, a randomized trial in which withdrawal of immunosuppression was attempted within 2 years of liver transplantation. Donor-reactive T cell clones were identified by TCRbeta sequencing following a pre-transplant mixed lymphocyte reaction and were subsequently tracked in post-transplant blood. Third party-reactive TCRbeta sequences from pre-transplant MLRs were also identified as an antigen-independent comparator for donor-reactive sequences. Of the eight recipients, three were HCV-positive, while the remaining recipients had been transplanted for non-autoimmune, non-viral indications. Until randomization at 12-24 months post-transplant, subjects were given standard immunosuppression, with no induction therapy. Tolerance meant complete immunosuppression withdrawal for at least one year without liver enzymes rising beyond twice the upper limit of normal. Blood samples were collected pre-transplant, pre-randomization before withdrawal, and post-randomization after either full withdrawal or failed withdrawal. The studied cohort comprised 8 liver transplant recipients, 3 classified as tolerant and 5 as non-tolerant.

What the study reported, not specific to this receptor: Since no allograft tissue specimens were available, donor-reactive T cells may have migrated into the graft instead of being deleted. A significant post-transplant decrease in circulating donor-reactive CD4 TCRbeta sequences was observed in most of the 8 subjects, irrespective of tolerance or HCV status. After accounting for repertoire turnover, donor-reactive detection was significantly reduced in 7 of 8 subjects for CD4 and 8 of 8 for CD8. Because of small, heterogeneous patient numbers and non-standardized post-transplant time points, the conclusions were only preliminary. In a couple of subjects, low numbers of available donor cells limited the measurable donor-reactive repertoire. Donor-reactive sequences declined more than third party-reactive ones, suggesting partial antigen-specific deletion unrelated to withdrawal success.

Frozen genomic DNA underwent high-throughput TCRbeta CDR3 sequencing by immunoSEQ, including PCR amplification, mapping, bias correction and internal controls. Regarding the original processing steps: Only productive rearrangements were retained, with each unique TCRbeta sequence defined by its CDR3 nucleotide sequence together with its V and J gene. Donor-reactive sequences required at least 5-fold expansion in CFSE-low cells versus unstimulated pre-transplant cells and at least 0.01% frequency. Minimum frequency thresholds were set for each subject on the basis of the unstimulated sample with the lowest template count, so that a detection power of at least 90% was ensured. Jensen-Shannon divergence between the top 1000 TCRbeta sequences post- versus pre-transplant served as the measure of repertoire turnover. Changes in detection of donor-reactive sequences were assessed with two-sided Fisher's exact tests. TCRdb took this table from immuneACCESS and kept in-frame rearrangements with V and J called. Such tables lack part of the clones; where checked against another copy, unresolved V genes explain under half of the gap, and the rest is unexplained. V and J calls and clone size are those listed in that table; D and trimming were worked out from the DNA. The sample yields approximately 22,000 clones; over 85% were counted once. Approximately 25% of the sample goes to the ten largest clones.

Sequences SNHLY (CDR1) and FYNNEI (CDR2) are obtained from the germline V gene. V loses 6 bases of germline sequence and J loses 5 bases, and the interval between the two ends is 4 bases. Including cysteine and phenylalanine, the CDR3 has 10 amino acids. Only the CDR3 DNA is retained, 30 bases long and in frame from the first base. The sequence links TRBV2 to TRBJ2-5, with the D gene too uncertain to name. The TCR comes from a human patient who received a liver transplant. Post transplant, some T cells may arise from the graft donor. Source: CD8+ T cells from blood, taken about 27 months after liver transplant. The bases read TGTGCCAGCAGACGGGAGACCCAGTACTTC. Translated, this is CASRRETQYF.